These T cell receptor beta chains were read from a single sample in a study of T cell responses to AZD1222 COVID-19 vaccine. Using immunoSEQ multiplex PCR, the repertoire was profiled, and TCRdb retains in-frame clones only, with some absent. The table lists approximately 74,000 clones, 70% to 90% of them singletons, with around 1.3% in the top ten. The sequenced sample was peripheral blood, obtained 28 days after the second AZD1222 dose. The origin of the receptors is an adult who received the AZD1222 COVID-19 vaccine. CDR3s include the opening cysteine and the closing phenylalanine or tryptophan. The D gene is left open where the match is weak. Not all rows give a size; the values are once, few, many and, for expanded clones, a class.

J	size	V	D	DNA	CDR3
TRBJ1-2	once	TRBV12-3/TRBV12-4	-	TGTGCCAGCAGTTTAGCGGTCTATGGCTACACCTTC	CASSLAVYGYTF
TRBJ2-1	once	TRBV7-3	TRBD2	TGTGCCAGCAGCCCCATAGCGGGTGAGCAGTTCTTC	CASSPIAGEQFF
TRBJ1-4	-	TRBV3-1/TRBV3-2	-	TGTGCCAGCAGCCAACGGCCAGGCGGGGGTACTAATGAAAAACTGTTTTTT	CASSQRPGGGTNEKLFF
TRBJ2-5	-	TRBV19	-	TGTGCCAGTGGGGCCCTGGGGGAGACCCAGTACTTC	CASGALGETQYF
TRBJ2-5	-	TRBV5-1	-	TGCGCCAGCAGCTTGTTAGCGCAAACCGGGGAGACCCAGTACTTC	CASSLLAQTGETQYF
TRBJ1-2	-	TRBV19	TRBD1	TGTGCCAGTACCGGGACAGGCAACTATGGCTACACCTTC	CASTGTGNYGYTF
TRBJ1-1	-	TRBV7-9	TRBD1	TGTGCCAGCAGCGGAGGGCTGGGACAGGGTGAGAGGAACACTGAAGCTTTCTTT	CASSGGLGQGERNTEAFF
TRBJ1-1	-	TRBV30	TRBD1	TGTGCCTATTCCGGGACAGGTCTCACTGAAGCTTTCTTT	CAYSGTGLTEAFF
TRBJ1-1	-	TRBV12-5	TRBD1	TGTGCTAGTGGTCGCGGCAGGGGGGAAGCTTTCTTT	CASGRGRGEAFF
TRBJ2-2	-	TRBV7-9	-	TGTGCCAGCAGCCAGTCGGGGGCGCTGAACACCGGGGAGCTGTTTTTT	CASSQSGALNTGELFF
TRBJ1-3	-	TRBV3-1/TRBV3-2	-	TGTGCCAGCAGCCCTGGGTTCTCTGGAAACACCATATATTTT	CASSPGFSGNTIYF
TRBJ1-1	once	TRBV18	-	TGTGCCAGCTCACCCCTTGACGGTAACACTGAAGCTTTCTTT	CASSPLDGNTEAFF
TRBJ2-1	-	TRBV9	-	TGTGCCAGCAGCGTATCACACTTAACTAGGGATGAGCAGTTCTTC	CASSVSHLTRDEQFF
TRBJ1-4	-	TRBV12-5	TRBD1	TGTGCTAGTGGCCGGGACAGCTCAGCCGAAAAACTGTTTTTT	CASGRDSSAEKLFF
TRBJ2-5	-	TRBV18	-	TGTGCCAGCTCACCGGGACTCGAAGAGACCCAGTACTTC	CASSPGLEETQYF
TRBJ2-1	-	TRBV19	-	TGTGCCAGTAGTATAGCGGGCGGACTACAGTACAATGAGCAGTTCTTC	CASSIAGGLQYNEQFF
TRBJ1-2	few	TRBV25-1	-	TGTGCCAGCAGTGACCATAACTATGGCTACACCTTC	CASSDHNYGYTF
TRBJ2-2	-	TRBV21-1	-	TGTGCCAGCAACACTAGCGTGAACACCGGGGAGCTGTTTTTT	CASNTSVNTGELFF
TRBJ2-1	-	TRBV2	TRBD2	TGTGCCAGCAGGGCGAGCGGGAGTTCCTACAATGAGCAGTTCTTC	CASRASGSSYNEQFF
TRBJ2-1	-	TRBV7-3	-	TGTGCCAGCAGCTCAGGGGCAGGACACAATGAGCAGTTCTTC	CASSSGAGHNEQFF
TRBJ1-2	once	TRBV7-2	-	TGTGCCAGCAGCTCGAACAGGGCTGGCTACACCTTC	CASSSNRAGYTF
TRBJ1-5	-	TRBV19	-	TGTGCCAGTAGTGGTCAGGGGAGCAATCAGCCCCAGCATTTT	CASSGQGSNQPQHF
TRBJ1-1	-	TRBV30	-	TGTGCCTGGAGTGTACCCCACAGGATGAACACTGAAGCTTTCTTT	CAWSVPHRMNTEAFF
TRBJ1-4	-	TRBV2	TRBD1	TGTGCCAGAACAGGGGGCCCAACTAATGAAAAACTGTTTTTT	CARTGGPTNEKLFF
TRBJ1-4	-	TRBV6-2/TRBV6-3	TRBD1	TGTGCCAGCAGTTACTCGACGACAGGGGGTCCATTGAATGAAAAACTGTTTTTT	CASSYSTTGGPLNEKLFF
TRBJ2-7	once	TRBV9	-	TGTGCCAGCAGCGTAGACGAGTACACCTACGAGCAGTACTTC	CASSVDEYTYEQYF
TRBJ2-1	-	TRBV11-3	-	TGTGCCAGCAGCTCAGGAGGGGGCACATACAATGAGCAGTTCTTC	CASSSGGGTYNEQFF
TRBJ2-1	-	TRBV5-4	-	TGTGCCAGCAGCCCCCTAGCGCAGACCTCCTACAATGAGCAGTTCTTC	CASSPLAQTSYNEQFF
TRBJ2-5	-	TRBV18	-	TGTGCCAGCTCACCGCGGGCTGACAGGCGACAAGAGACCCAGTACTTC	CASSPRADRRQETQYF
TRBJ2-1	-	TRBV11-2	TRBD2	TGTGCCAGCAGCATACTAGCGGGAGGGTACAATGAGCAGTTCTTC	CASSILAGGYNEQFF
TRBJ2-7	-	TRBV7-8	TRBD1	TGTGCCAGCAGCCCCCGAACAGGGGCCTACGAGCAGTACTTC	CASSPRTGAYEQYF
TRBJ2-2	-	TRBV13	-	TGTGCCAGCAGCTTCAGGGTAGTAAGCACCGGGGAGCTGTTTTTT	CASSFRVVSTGELFF
TRBJ1-6	-	TRBV6-4	TRBD1	TGTGCCAGCAGTGAACAGACAGGGGGCGGTTCACCCCTCCACTTT	CASSEQTGGGSPLHF
TRBJ1-2	-	TRBV10-3	-	TGTGCCATCAGTGCGTCTGCTAACTATGGCTACACCTTC	CAISASANYGYTF
TRBJ2-5	-	TRBV12-3/TRBV12-4	-	TGTGCCAGCAGAGCCGAGGAGACCCAGTACTTC	CASRAEETQYF
TRBJ2-5	-	TRBV11-2	-	TGTGCCAGCAGCTTAGCTCAGGGCCCGGAGACCCAGTACTTC	CASSLAQGPETQYF
TRBJ2-5	-	TRBV11-2	-	TGTGCCAGCAGCTTAGACGAGACCCAGTACTTC	CASSLDETQYF
TRBJ2-7	-	TRBV7-8	-	TGTGCCAGCAGCTTAGTGACAGAAGCCTACGAGCAGTACTTC	CASSLVTEAYEQYF
TRBJ2-3	-	TRBV11-1	-	TGTGCCAGCAGCTGGATCAGGGGGGGGCTTAATACGCAGTATTTT	CASSWIRGGLNTQYF
TRBJ2-1	-	TRBV6-5	-	TGTGCCAGCAGTTCGACACAGGGAGGCTCCTACAATGAGCAGTTCTTC	CASSSTQGGSYNEQFF
TRBJ2-3	once	TRBV6-5	-	TGTGCCAGCACCCCCTTTGCAGATACGCAGTATTTT	CASTPFADTQYF
TRBJ1-2	-	TRBV5-1	TRBD1	TGCGCCAGCAGCTTGTCCGGGACAGCTAACTATGGCTACACCTTC	CASSLSGTANYGYTF
TRBJ2-3	-	TRBV3-1/TRBV3-2	TRBD1	TGTGCCAGCAGCCGCCTGGCAGGGGGCTACACAGATACGCAGTATTTT	CASSRLAGGYTDTQYF
TRBJ1-1	-	TRBV2	TRBD1	TGTGCCAGCGGTACAGGGGCGATGAACACTGAAGCTTTCTTT	CASGTGAMNTEAFF
TRBJ1-4	once	TRBV25-1	-	TGTGCCAGCAGTGAATATAAGGGGGAGGTCACTAATGAAAAACTGTTTTTT	CASSEYKGEVTNEKLFF
TRBJ2-7	-	TRBV7-2	TRBD2	TGTGCCAGCAGCCCACCAGCGGGAGTGCGCGAGCAGTACTTC	CASSPPAGVREQYF
TRBJ2-7	-	TRBV11-2	TRBD1	TGTGCCAGCGCCTACTCCGGGACAGCAAACTACGAGCAGTACTTC	CASAYSGTANYEQYF
TRBJ1-2	-	TRBV5-1	TRBD1	TGCGCCAGCAGAAAGGGGGCAGGGGACTTCTATGGCTACACCTTC	CASRKGAGDFYGYTF
TRBJ2-2	once	TRBV7-3	-	TGTGCCAGCAGCTATTCAGAGAACACCGGGGAGCTGTTTTTT	CASSYSENTGELFF
TRBJ2-1	-	TRBV10-3	-	TGTGCCACCAACCGGGACCCCTACAATGAGCAGTTCTTC	CATNRDPYNEQFF
TRBJ2-2	-	TRBV4-2	TRBD2	TGTGCCAGCAGCCAAGATCATGGGGGACTAGCGGGAAACACCGGGGAGCTGTTTTTT	CASSQDHGGLAGNTGELFF
TRBJ1-2	-	TRBV27	-	TGTGCCAGCAGTTTTGGGGGTCGGTCGGGCTACACCTTC	CASSFGGRSGYTF
TRBJ2-3	-	TRBV14	-	TGTGCCAGCAGCCAAGATCTGGGTTGGGGCACAGATACGCAGTATTTT	CASSQDLGWGTDTQYF
TRBJ1-3	-	TRBV19	-	TGTGCCAGTACCTTGGGCACCACTGCCACCATATATTTT	CASTLGTTATIYF
TRBJ2-1	-	TRBV9	-	TGTGCCAGCAGCCTTCTTTTGCACAATGAGCAGTTCTTC	CASSLLLHNEQFF
TRBJ1-1	-	TRBV6-5	-	TGTGCCAGCAGCCCCCGCACGGGTCACACTGAAGCTTTCTTT	CASSPRTGHTEAFF
TRBJ2-3	-	TRBV29-1	-	TGCAGCGTTGCGGAGGATAGGGCAGATACGCAGTATTTT	CSVAEDRADTQYF
TRBJ1-1	few	TRBV5-5	TRBD1	TGTGCCAGCAGCCCTGCCTCGTTGGACAGGGGACAAAGGGCTGAAGCTTTCTTT	CASSPASLDRGQRAEAFF
TRBJ1-4	-	TRBV19	-	TGTGCCAGTAGCCTCAACCCGGGGACTACTAATGAAAAACTGTTTTTT	CASSLNPGTTNEKLFF
TRBJ1-2	-	TRBV27	TRBD1	TGTGCCAGCAGTTTCTACCAGGGGGCGTCGGTCTATGGCTACACCTTC	CASSFYQGASVYGYTF